This passage covers 27 T cell receptor beta chains from one sample sequenced in a study of response to subunit inactivated influenza vaccine. TCRdb reanalysed the RT-PCR reads using MiXCR and keeps one entry per CDR3 protein. The sample consists of 250,000 to 350,000 distinct CDR3 sequences, roughly 22% of them appearing once. The material was PBMCs from blood, obtained about 20 months after vaccination. Every receptor here comes from a man aged 50 to 75 who received an inactivated influenza vaccine.

This clonotype appeared a few times. The DNA of the CDR3 is TGCGCCAGCAGCCGTGGACAGGGGGCAGGGAGCACTGAAGCTTTCTTT. It specifies CASSRGQGAGSTEAFF. The chain joins TRBV4-3 to TRBJ1-1; 11 bases match TRBD1. The CDR3 has 16 amino acids. Losses at the gene ends were 4 bases for V and 4 bases for J; bases not matched to a gene: 8. CDR1 is LGHNA, CDR2 YSLEER, per germline.

This chain connects TRBV29-1 to TRBJ2-5; possibly TRBD2 for D (5 bases). The germline CDR1 and CDR2 sequences are SQVTM and ANQGSEA. The CDR3 length is 13 residues. Between the trimmed V and J ends, which lost 6 bases and 4 bases, there was a span of 15 bases. In DNA, the CDR3 is TGCAGCGTGGAGGCGCGGTTGCTAGAGACCCAGTACTTC. Its translation is CSVEARLLETQYF.

The gene calls are TRBV5-6 and TRBJ1-1, with TRBD1 matching over 8 bases. The CDR3 is 15 amino acids. Germline lookup yields CDR1 SGHDT and CDR2 YYEEEE. V gave up 4 bases and J gave up 2 bases; unmatched junction bases: 7. In nucleotides, the CDR3 is TGTGCCAGCAGCGGGACAGGTAAAGCTAACACTGAAGCTTTCTTT. This sequence encodes CASSGTGKANTEAFF. Variable domain in full (rest from reference TRBV5-6 and TRBJ1-1): DAGVTQSPTHLIKTRGQQVTLRCSPKSGHDTVSWYQQALGQGPQFIFQYYEEEERQRGNFPDRFSGHQFPNYSSELNVNALLLGDSALYLCASSGTGKANTEAFFGQGTRLTVV.

This clonotype was observed a handful of times. The rearrangement uses TRBV6-1 and TRBJ1-2; 7 bases are shared with TRBD1. Trimming cost V 5 bases and J 6 bases; bases outside gene matches: 12. Per germline, CDR1 MNHNS and CDR2 SASEGT. The CDR3 has 15 amino acids. The CDR3: CASSPRQGLTNGYTF. In DNA, the CDR3 is TGTGCCAGCAGTCCACGACAGGGACTGACGAATGGCTACACCTTC.

This clonotype was found a few times. The CDR3 region is CAWIPTPGDSPQVWYGYTF. The CDR3 DNA is TGTGCCTGGATTCCCACACCGGGGGATTCCCCCCAAGTGTGGTATGGCTACACCTTC. The chain recombines TRBV30 with TRBJ1-2; D might be TRBD1 (5 bases). This CDR3 has 19 residues. CDR1 GTSNPN and CDR2 SVGIG come from the germline V gene (reference sequence). V was trimmed by 4 bases and J by 5 bases, leaving 32 bases between them.

This clonotype showed up just a few times. V usage is TRBV6-1 and J usage is TRBJ1-1; TRBD1 matches at 7 bases. The germline V gene encodes CDR1 MNHNS and CDR2 SASEGT. The CDR3 contains 15 residues. The V and J ends lost 2 bases and 4 bases, in that order; junction bases with no gene match: 7. CDR3 in DNA: TGTGCCAGCAGTGAACACAGGGGAGGTCTCACTGAAGCTTTCTTT. Residues: CASSEHRGGLTEAFF.

This clonotype was detected only a few times. The V gene is TRBV15, the J gene TRBJ2-5; no clear D. Trimming removed 5 bases from V and 2 bases from J, with 9 bases in between. The CDR3 loop spans 13 amino acids. Germline V gene lookup returns CDR1 LNHNV and CDR2 YYDKDF (reference sequence). CDR3 loop: CATSLGGQETQYF. The CDR3, as DNA: TGTGCCACCAGCCTCGGTGGGCAAGAGACCCAGTACTTC.

This clonotype has ten or more counts. V usage is TRBV4-3 and J usage is TRBJ1-5; D unresolved. The CDR3 is 13 residues long. Germline CDR1 is LGHNA and CDR2 is YSLEER. V was pared by 4 bases and J by 9 bases, with 13 bases between. This CDR3 reads CASSPFGGMPQHF. CDR3 coding DNA: TGCGCCAGCAGCCCCTTCGGAGGGATGCCCCAGCATTTT.

The chain joins TRBV5-1 to TRBJ2-7; 7 positions agree with TRBD2. The CDR3 runs 15 residues. Looked up from germline, CDR1 is SGHRS and CDR2 is YFSETQ. Trimming at V came to 3 bases and at J to 0 bases, leaving 6 bases not matched to a gene. CDR3 in DNA: TGCGCCAGCAGCTCCGGGGGGTTAATCTCCTACGAGCAGTACTTC. Protein product: CASSSGGLISYEQYF.

This clonotype was counted between two and nine times. J is TRBJ2-7 and V is TRBV27; 7 bases align to TRBD2. The trim removed 1 base at V and 4 bases at J, leaving 10 bases unmatched. The length of the CDR3 is 16 residues. Germline CDR1 is MNHEY and CDR2 is SMNVEV (reference sequence). The CDR3, as DNA: TGTGCCAGCAGTTTATTCGCCGGGAGGTCGCAGTACGAGCAGTACTTC. It codes for CASSLFAGRSQYEQYF.

This clonotype was counted between two and nine times. The chain employs TRBV28 and TRBJ1-1; D unresolved. The CDR3 runs to 15 residues. Trimming removed 8 bases at V and 3 bases at J, with 19 bases between. Germline CDR1 reads MDHEN; CDR2 reads SYDVKM. This CDR3 reads CASQTTGLLDTEAFF. The DNA of the CDR3 is TGTGCCAGCCAGACGACCGGATTGCTAGACACTGAAGCTTTCTTT.

The J gene is TRBJ2-1, the V gene TRBV5-1; D not resolved. CDR1 is SGHRS and CDR2 is YFSETQ in the germline V gene. V lost 2 bases to trimming and J lost 8 bases, with 14 bases between them. This CDR3 is built from 14 residues. The CDR3 protein is CASSFDRLGDEQFF. The CDR3 DNA reads as TGCGCCAGCAGCTTTGATCGGCTAGGCGATGAGCAGTTCTTC.

The J gene is TRBJ2-3, the V gene TRBV20-1; TRBD1 might be the D (5 bases). V lost 0 bases, J lost 5 bases, and 9 bases lay in between. The CDR3 is made up of 13 amino acids. In germline, CDR1 is DFQATT, CDR2 SNEGSKA (reference sequence). CDR3 in DNA: TGCAGTGCTAGAGAAGGCAGGGAAGATACGCAGTATTTT. It specifies CSAREGREDTQYF.

This clonotype was counted at least ten times. The chain carries TRBV7-9 and TRBJ1-1; D may be TRBD1 (5 bases). Deletions cut 2 bases from V and 4 bases from J, with 11 bases between. The CDR3 sequence is 14 residues long. Germline CDR1 reads SEHNR; CDR2 reads FQNEAQ (reference sequence). As DNA, the CDR3 is TGTGCCAGCAGCTTAACCCGGGGGAGCACTGAAGCTTTCTTT. It is translated as CASSLTRGSTEAFF. The full variable domain, rest sourced from reference TRBV7-9 and TRBJ1-1, is DTGVSQNPRHKITKRGQNVTFRCDPISEHNRLYWYRQTLGQGPEFLTYFQNEAQLEKSRLLSDRFSAERPKGSFSTLEIQRTEQGDSAMYLCASSLTRGSTEAFFGQGTRLTVV.

This sequence joins TRBV12-3 or TRBV12-4 and TRBJ2-7; D possibly corresponds to TRBD1 (6 bases). The CDR3 sequence is 14 residues long. V was pared by 2 bases and J by 6 bases, with 14 bases between. The chain's CDR3 is CASSLFTGSPEQYF. The DNA of the CDR3 is TGTGCCAGCAGTTTATTCACAGGGTCCCCCGAGCAGTACTTC.

The rearrangement uses TRBV14 and TRBJ1-1; TRBD1 is a possible D gene (6 bases). The V and J ends lost 3 bases and 11 bases respectively, with 13 bases between them. The CDR3 has 12 amino acids. Germline CDR1 SGHDN, CDR2 FVKESK. The CDR3 protein is CASSHLDRRAFF. The CDR3 coding sequence is TGTGCCAGCAGCCACCTTGACAGGAGGGCTTTCTTT.

V and J are TRBV30 and TRBJ2-2, with 7 bases fitting TRBD1. Per the germline V gene, CDR1 is GTSNPN and CDR2 is SVGIG (reference sequence). CDR3 length: 13 amino acids. V lost 5 bases to trimming and J lost 0 bases; unmatched junction nucleotides: 0. This CDR3 is CAWGTANTGELFF. As DNA, the CDR3 is TGTGCCTGGGGGACAGCGAACACCGGGGAGCTGTTTTTT.

The chain carries TRBV27 and TRBJ2-1; D gene uncertain. V was trimmed by 4 bases and J by 12 bases, leaving 13 bases between them. The CDR3 extends over 12 amino acids. Germline CDR1 MNHEY, CDR2 SMNVEV (reference sequence). The CDR3 spells CASSSGRGGQFF. The DNA of the CDR3 is TGTGCCAGCAGTTCGGGCCGCGGCGGGCAGTTCTTC.

In its sample, this clonotype was seen a few times. The V gene is TRBV7-2, the J gene TRBJ1-5, with TRBD1 matching 8 bases. The CDR3 is 15 residues long. The germline gives CDR1 SGHTA, CDR2 FQGNSA. V gave up 3 bases and J gave up 1 base; unmatched junction bases: 2. CDR3 nucleotide sequence: TGTGCCAGCAGCTTGTACAGGGGGAGCAATCAGCCCCAGCATTTT. Amino acids: CASSLYRGSNQPQHF.

The V call is TRBV20-1, the J call TRBJ1-1; D remains ambiguous. The CDR3 has 14 amino acids. V gave up 5 bases and J gave up 0 bases, with 13 bases separating them. The germline CDR1 and CDR2 sequences are DFQATT and SNEGSKA (reference sequence). The CDR3 loop reads CSAPDVLMNTEAFF. The CDR3 DNA is TGCAGTGCTCCGGACGTTCTCATGAACACTGAAGCTTTCTTT.

The chain links TRBV28 to TRBJ2-7; D unresolved. This CDR3 comprises 16 residues. V was clipped by 2 bases and J by 2 bases, with 16 bases between them. Germline V lookup: CDR1 MDHEN, CDR2 SYDVKM. CDR3 amino acids: CASSLGVASPTYEQYF. CDR3 coding DNA: TGTGCCAGCAGTTTAGGTGTGGCCTCACCGACCTACGAGCAGTACTTC.

The sample holds one count of this clonotype. The junction departs from germline at one end; a sequencing error may be responsible. This chain connects TRBV12-3 or TRBV12-4 to TRBJ1-1, with 7 bases lining up with TRBD1. The CDR3 has 15 residues. This CDR3 is CASSPTTGRGTVAFF. The CDR3 bases are TGTGCCAGCAGCCCGACGACAGGGAGGGGGACTGTAGCTTTCTTT.

This chain links TRBV12-3 or TRBV12-4 with TRBJ1-2; 10 nucleotides align to TRBD1. The junction had 4 bases not matched to a gene; V was cut back by 3 bases and J by 6 bases. CDR3 length equals 14 residues. Here the CDR3 DNA reads TGTGCCAGCAGTTTGGACAGGGGGAAGGATGGCTACACCTTC. Encoded protein: CASSLDRGKDGYTF.

This chain joins TRBV7-2 and TRBJ1-2, with TRBD1 matching over 10 bases. With 5 bases clipped from V and 7 bases from J, the junction kept 16 bases outside the gene matches. Per germline, CDR1 SGHTA and CDR2 FQGNSA. The CDR3 is 17 residues long. The CDR3 is CASSPGLPGQGTLGYTF. The CDR3 DNA sequence: TGTGCCAGCAGCCCCGGGCTTCCGGGACAGGGGACTCTTGGCTACACCTTC.

This clonotype was picked up a small number of times. This CDR3 is CASSPTPGHTTEAFF. CDR3 DNA sequence: TGTGCCAGCAGCCCTACCCCGGGACACACCACTGAAGCTTTCTTT. The chain has TRBV6-2 or TRBV6-3 and TRBJ1-1, with a tentative D call TRBD1 (6 bases). CDR1 is MNHEY and CDR2 is SVGEGT in the germline V gene. The CDR3 has 15 residues. The germline V and J ends were trimmed by 6 bases and 4 bases, with 18 bases remaining between them.

J is TRBJ1-2 and V is TRBV3-1; the match to TRBD1 covers 9 bases. The CDR3 runs 17 residues. CDR1 is LGHDT and CDR2 is YNNKEL in the germline V gene (reference sequence). V gave up 2 bases and J gave up 4 bases; unmatched junction bases: 11. This chain's CDR3 is CASSQSQGTGQSYGYTF. The CDR3 DNA is TGTGCCAGCAGCCAAAGCCAAGGGACAGGGCAATCCTATGGCTACACCTTC.

The rearrangement uses TRBV12-3 or TRBV12-4 and TRBJ2-2, with D hard to call. The CDR3 covers 16 residues. V lost 3 bases to trimming and J lost 3 bases, with 14 bases between them. The CDR3 spells CASSLSLGLDTGELFF. CDR3 coding DNA: TGTGCCAGCAGTTTGTCTTTGGGGTTGGACACCGGGGAGCTGTTTTTT.